One T cell receptor (beta chain) is described in this entry. The data originate from a study of T cell changes during pregnancy in multiple sclerosis. Here immunoSEQ multiplex PCR was the method, and the copy in TCRdb shows in-frame clones only, minus some. In the table there are approximately 17,000 clones, approximately 95% of which are singletons. Germline values: CDR1 SGHTA, CDR2 FQGNSA. Trimming left V 5 bases short and J 7 bases short, with 18 bases between. CDR3 length: 16 residues. The sample consisted of peripheral blood, taken in the third trimester of pregnancy. This chain uses TRBV7-2 with TRBJ1-6, with TRBD1 as a possible D gene (5 bases). The clonotype originates from a female donor with multiple sclerosis, enrolled in a pregnancy study. The CDR3 sequence is CASSGHLGAWNSPLHF. The CDR3 DNA reads as TGTGCCAGCAGCGGACATCTAGGGGCTTGGAATTCACCCCTCCACTTT.